A single sample is the source of the 17 T cell receptor beta chains below, sequenced in a study of blood T cells in healthy people across ages. A second about 7 to 12 cycle PCR used barcoded and J-beta primers. In TCRdb, the 5' RACE reads were re-called with MiXCR into one record per CDR3 protein. Among 750,000 to 1,000,000 distinct CDR3 sequences listed, under 35% were seen once. This same sample was also part of a study on T cells of mothers and their children.

Material for sequencing was blood. The origin of the receptors is a woman aged 40 to 50 in good health.

In its sample, this clonotype was seen a few times. The V and J genes are TRBV3-1 and TRBJ1-1; D not resolved. The CDR3 has 16 residues. V was trimmed by 2 bases and J by 0 bases, leaving 13 bases between them. Germline V CDR1 and CDR2: LGHDT, YNNKEL (reference sequence). In DNA, the CDR3 is TGTGCCAGCAGCCAAACGGGCGGTTCGATGAACACTGAAGCTTTCTTT. This gives the protein CASSQTGGSMNTEAFF.

There are a few counts of this clonotype. V is TRBV13 and J is TRBJ2-7; 11 bases fit TRBD1. In germline, CDR1 is PRHDT, CDR2 FYEKMQ (reference sequence). Trimming cost V 5 bases and J 2 bases; bases outside gene matches: 8. The CDR3 is made up of 16 amino acids. The CDR3 spells CASSAGTGGTTYEQYF. CDR3 coding DNA: TGTGCCAGCAGCGCCGGGACAGGGGGTACCACCTACGAGCAGTACTTC.

This chain links TRBV20-1 with TRBJ1-1, with 7 bases that match TRBD1. The CDR3 contains 11 residues. CDR1 is DFQATT, CDR2 SNEGSKA, per germline (reference sequence). J lost 8 bases, V lost 4 bases, and 4 bases had no gene match. The CDR3 here is CSATETGEAFF. In DNA form, the CDR3 reads TGCAGTGCTACCGAGACAGGGGAAGCTTTCTTT.

This clonotype was detected only a few times. Being one base from a much bigger clone, this may be a read error. In nucleotides, the CDR3 is TGTGCCAGCAGCCAAGAGGCGACAGGGGGCAGGGAGGCCCAGTACTTC. This translates into CASSQEATGGREAQYF. The chain recombines TRBV3-1 with TRBJ2-5, with 10 nucleotides matching TRBD1. The germline CDR1 and CDR2 sequences are LGHDT and YNNKEL (reference sequence). Trimming at V came to 0 bases and at J to 9 bases, leaving 10 bases not matched to a gene. The CDR3 is made up of 16 amino acids.

This clonotype was counted a few times. The chain carries TRBV12-5 and TRBJ1-1; D unresolved. This CDR3 is built from 15 residues. Trimming took off 6 bases at V and 2 bases at J, with 16 bases between the two ends. Germline CDR1 reads LGHNT; CDR2 reads FRNRAP. The CDR3 DNA sequence: TGTGCTAGTGGCTTCGGGAAGGGAAGTAACACTGAAGCTTTCTTT. Translation: CASGFGKGSNTEAFF. Supplemented by reference TRBV12-5 and TRBJ1-1, the full variable domain reads DARVTQTPRHKVTEMGQEVTMRCQPILGHNTVFWYRQTMMQGLELLAYFRNRAPLDDSGMPKDRFSAEMPDATLATLKIQPSEPRDSAVYFCASGFGKGSNTEAFFGQGTRLTVV.

V usage is TRBV2 and J usage is TRBJ1-1; the D is unclear. This CDR3 has 12 residues. V gave up 2 bases and J gave up 4 bases, with 5 bases separating them. Germline values: CDR1 SNHLY, CDR2 FYNNEI. CDR3 in amino acids: CASSEIGTEAFF. Here the CDR3 DNA reads TGTGCCAGCAGTGAAATTGGCACTGAAGCTTTCTTT.

This clonotype was seen a few times. The chain links TRBV7-3 to TRBJ2-3, with D hard to call. The CDR3 length is 15 residues. V was shortened by 4 bases and J by 6 bases, with 17 bases between the two germline ends. The germline V gene has CDR1 SGHTA and CDR2 FQGTGA. The CDR3 region is CASSYSIGEVDTQYF. CDR3 bases: TGTGCCAGCAGCTACTCGATTGGCGAGGTGGATACGCAGTATTTT. Full variable domain (outside the CDR3, taken from reference TRBV7-3 and TRBJ2-3): GAGVSQTPSNKVTEKGKYVELRCDPISGHTALYWYRQSLGQGPEFLIYFQGTGAADDSGLPNDRFFAVRPEGSVSTLKIQRTERGDSAVYLCASSYSIGEVDTQYFGPGTRLTVL.

For this clonotype: A read error may be the cause here, since a much bigger clone is one base away. The chain recombines TRBV9 with TRBJ2-1; 10 positions agree with TRBD1. Germline V gives CDR1 SGDLS, CDR2 YYNGEE. The CDR3 contains 15 residues. The CDR3 spells CAGSVRDRGYNEQFF. The DNA of the CDR3 is TGTGCCGGCAGCGTCCGGGACAGGGGATACAATGAGCAGTTCTTC.

This clonotype was observed a handful of times. V usage is TRBV4-2 and J usage is TRBJ2-4; the match to TRBD1 covers 8 bases. Trimming cost V 0 bases and J 0 bases; bases outside gene matches: 16. CDR3 length: 21 residues. Germline CDR1 is LGHNA and CDR2 is YNFKEQ. CDR3 residues: CASSQDWRQGAHGLAKNIQYF. The CDR3 DNA sequence: TGTGCCAGCAGCCAAGATTGGAGGCAGGGGGCTCATGGACTAGCCAAAAACATTCAGTACTTC.

The gene calls are TRBV5-1 and TRBJ1-2; possibly TRBD1 for D (5 bases). CDR3 size: 14 residues. The germline V and J ends were trimmed by 3 bases and 5 bases, with 14 bases remaining between them. CDR1 and CDR2 (germline): SGHRS, YFSETQ. CDR3: CASSWGDTRYGYTF. CDR3 bases: TGCGCCAGCAGCTGGGGGGATACACGGTATGGCTACACCTTC.

The V and J genes are TRBV20-1 and TRBJ1-1; D gene ambiguous. This CDR3 contains 14 residues. Deletions cut 3 bases from V and 2 bases from J, with 13 bases between. Looked up from germline, CDR1 is DFQATT and CDR2 is SNEGSKA (reference sequence). The CDR3 nucleotides read TGCAGTGCTAGGAAAGATCGACCAAACACTGAAGCTTTCTTT. Translation: CSARKDRPNTEAFF.

This clonotype was seen at least ten times. The chain couples TRBV4-1 to TRBJ2-5; the match to TRBD1 covers 8 bases. The CDR3 has 15 amino acids. The ends lost 3 bases at V and 3 bases at J; junction bases unmatched: 6. CDR1 is MGHRA, CDR2 YSYEKL, per germline. The CDR3: CASSHPPDREETQYF. In nucleotides, the CDR3 is TGCGCCAGCAGCCACCCCCCGGACAGGGAAGAGACCCAGTACTTC.

Comments on this clonotype: A much larger clonotype is one base distant, so this may be a read error. V usage is TRBV24-1 and J usage is TRBJ1-2; 8 bases fit TRBD1. The germline V gene encodes CDR1 KGHDR and CDR2 SFDVKD. The CDR3 extends over 17 amino acids. CDR3 DNA: TGTGCCACCAGTGACGCTGGGACAGGTCAGCAGAACTATGGCTGCACCTTC. Translated: CATSDAGTGQQNYGCTF.

V gene TRBV7-2 combines with J gene TRBJ1-1, with 7 nucleotides matching TRBD1. This CDR3 region has 14 residues. The ends lost 3 bases at V and 2 bases at J; junction bases unmatched: 3. Per the germline V gene, CDR1 is SGHTA and CDR2 is FQGNSA. As DNA, the CDR3 is TGTGCCAGCAGCTTCCGGGACAGCAACACTGAAGCTTTCTTT. Amino acids: CASSFRDSNTEAFF.

This clonotype was detected a few times. CDR3 region: CAWSVSEYQETQYF. Here the CDR3 DNA reads TGTGCCTGGAGTGTATCAGAGTACCAAGAGACCCAGTACTTC. The chain combines TRBV30 with TRBJ2-5; D uncertain. The CDR3 contains 14 residues. The germline V gene has CDR1 GTSNPN and CDR2 SVGIG (reference sequence). Trimming removed 0 bases at V and 0 bases at J, with 8 bases between.

About this clonotype itself: This could be a read error, since a much larger clone is one nucleotide away. The gene calls are TRBV7-8 and TRBJ2-1; D may be TRBD2 (5 bases). TRBJ2-7 matches the DNA end more closely, so the J call is doubtful. CDR1 SGHVS and CDR2 FQNEAQ come from the germline V gene. The CDR3 has 17 residues. The CDR3 loop is CASSLESAASSYNEQYF. Written as DNA, the CDR3 is TGTGCCAGCAGCTTAGAATCAGCGGCTAGCTCCTACAATGAGCAGTACTTC.

The chain has TRBV3-1 and TRBJ2-7; D is perhaps TRBD1 (6 bases). V dropped 8 bases and J dropped 3 bases, with 11 bases sitting between them. CDR1 is LGHDT and CDR2 is YNNKEL in the germline V gene (reference sequence). CDR3 length: 12 amino acids. CDR3 DNA: TGTGCCAGCCAGAAACAGGGCTACGAGCAGTACTTC. This encodes CASQKQGYEQYF.